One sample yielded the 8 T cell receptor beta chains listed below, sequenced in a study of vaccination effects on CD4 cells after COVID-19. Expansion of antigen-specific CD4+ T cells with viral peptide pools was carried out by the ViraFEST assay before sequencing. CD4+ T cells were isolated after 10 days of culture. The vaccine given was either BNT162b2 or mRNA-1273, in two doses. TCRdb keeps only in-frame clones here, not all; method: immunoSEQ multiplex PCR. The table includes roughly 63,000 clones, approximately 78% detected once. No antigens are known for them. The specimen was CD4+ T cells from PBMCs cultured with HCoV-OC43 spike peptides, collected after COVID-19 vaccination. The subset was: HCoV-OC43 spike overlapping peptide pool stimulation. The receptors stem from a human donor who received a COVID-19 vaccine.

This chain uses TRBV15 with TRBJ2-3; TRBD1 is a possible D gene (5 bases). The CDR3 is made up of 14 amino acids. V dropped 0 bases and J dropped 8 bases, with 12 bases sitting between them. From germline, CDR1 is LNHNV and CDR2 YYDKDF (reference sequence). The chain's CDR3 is CATSRDGALSTQYF. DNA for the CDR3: TGTGCCACCAGCAGAGATGGGGCACTGAGTACGCAGTATTTT. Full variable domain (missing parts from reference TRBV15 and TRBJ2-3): DAMVIQNPRYQVTQFGKPVTLSCSQTLNHNVMYWYQQKSSQAPKLLFHYYDKDFNNEADTPDNFQSRRPNTSFCFLDIRSPGLGDTAMYLCATSRDGALSTQYFGPGTRLTVL.

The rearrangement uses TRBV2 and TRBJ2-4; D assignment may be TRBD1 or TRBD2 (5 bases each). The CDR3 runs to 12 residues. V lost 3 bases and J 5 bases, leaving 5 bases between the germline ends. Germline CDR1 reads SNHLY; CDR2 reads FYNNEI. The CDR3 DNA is TGTGCCAGCAGTGAGGGGGAAAACATTCAGTACTTC. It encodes CASSEGENIQYF.

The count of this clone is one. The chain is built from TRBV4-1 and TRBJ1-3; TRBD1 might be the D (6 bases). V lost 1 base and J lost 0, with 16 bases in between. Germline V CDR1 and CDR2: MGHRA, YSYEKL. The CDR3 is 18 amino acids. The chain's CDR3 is CASSQAPARGNSGNTIYF. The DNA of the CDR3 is TGCGCCAGCAGCCAAGCCCCAGCCAGGGGAAACTCTGGAAACACCATATATTTT.

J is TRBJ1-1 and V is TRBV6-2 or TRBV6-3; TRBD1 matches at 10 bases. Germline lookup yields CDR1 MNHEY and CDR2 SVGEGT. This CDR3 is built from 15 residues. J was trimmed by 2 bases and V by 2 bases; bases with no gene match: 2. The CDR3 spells CASSYRDRGNTEAFF. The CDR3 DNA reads TGTGCCAGCAGTTACCGGGACAGGGGAAACACTGAAGCTTTCTTT.

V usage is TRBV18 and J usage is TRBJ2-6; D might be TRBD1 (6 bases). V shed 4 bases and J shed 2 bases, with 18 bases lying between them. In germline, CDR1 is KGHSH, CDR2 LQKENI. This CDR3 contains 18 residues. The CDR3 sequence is CASSLGFKQGAGANVLTF. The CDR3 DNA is TGTGCCAGCTCACTGGGGTTCAAACAGGGCGCTGGGGCCAACGTCCTGACTTTC.

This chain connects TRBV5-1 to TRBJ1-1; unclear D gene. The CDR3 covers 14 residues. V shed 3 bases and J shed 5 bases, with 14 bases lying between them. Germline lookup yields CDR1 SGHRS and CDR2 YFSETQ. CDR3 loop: CASSSWLEGTEAFF. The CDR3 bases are TGCGCCAGCAGCTCATGGTTAGAGGGAACTGAAGCTTTCTTT.

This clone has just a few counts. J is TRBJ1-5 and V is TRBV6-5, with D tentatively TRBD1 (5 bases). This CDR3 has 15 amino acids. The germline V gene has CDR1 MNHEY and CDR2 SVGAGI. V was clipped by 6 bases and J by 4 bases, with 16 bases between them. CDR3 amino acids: CASRDARTRNQPQHF. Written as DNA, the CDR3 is TGTGCCAGCAGGGATGCCCGGACAAGGAATCAGCCCCAGCATTTT.

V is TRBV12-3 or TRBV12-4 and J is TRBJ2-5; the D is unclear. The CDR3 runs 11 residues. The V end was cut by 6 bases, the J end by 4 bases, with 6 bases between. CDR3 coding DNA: TGTGCCAGCAGCAATAGAGAGACCCAGTACTTC. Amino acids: CASSNRETQYF.